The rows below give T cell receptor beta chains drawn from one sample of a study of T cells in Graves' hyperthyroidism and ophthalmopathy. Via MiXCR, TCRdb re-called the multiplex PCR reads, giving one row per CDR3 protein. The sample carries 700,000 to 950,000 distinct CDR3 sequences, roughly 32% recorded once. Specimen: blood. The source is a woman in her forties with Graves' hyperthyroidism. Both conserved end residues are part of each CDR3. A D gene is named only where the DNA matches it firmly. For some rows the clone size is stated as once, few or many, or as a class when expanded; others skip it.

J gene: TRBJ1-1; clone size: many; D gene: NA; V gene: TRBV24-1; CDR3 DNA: TGTGCCACCAGTGATTTGCAGTCTGAGGAAGCTTTCTTT; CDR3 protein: CATSDLQSEEAFF
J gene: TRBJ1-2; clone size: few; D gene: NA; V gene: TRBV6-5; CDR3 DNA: TGTGCCAGCAGTTACGTGAGAAACTATGGCTACACCTTC; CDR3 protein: CASSYVRNYGYTF
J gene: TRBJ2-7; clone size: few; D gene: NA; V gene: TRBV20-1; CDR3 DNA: TGCAGTGCTAGTAGGGGGGAGCTGGTCCGGGACGAGCAGTACTTC; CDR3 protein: CSASRGELVRDEQYF
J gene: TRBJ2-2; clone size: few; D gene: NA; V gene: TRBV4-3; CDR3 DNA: TGCGCCAGCAGCCAAGATCAAGTCGTCGGGACTCACACCGGGGAGCTGTTTTTT; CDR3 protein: CASSQDQVVGTHTGELFF
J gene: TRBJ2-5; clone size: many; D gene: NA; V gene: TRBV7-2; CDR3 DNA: TGTGCCAGCAGCTCCCCCGGACAGCAAGAGACCCAGTACTTC; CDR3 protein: CASSSPGQQETQYF
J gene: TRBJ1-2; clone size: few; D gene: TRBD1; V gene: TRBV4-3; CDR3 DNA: TGCGCCAGCAGCCCATGGAGACAGGGAGGCTATGGCTACACCTTC; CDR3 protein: CASSPWRQGGYGYTF
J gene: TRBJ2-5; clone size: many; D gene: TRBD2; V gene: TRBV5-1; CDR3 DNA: TGCGCCACCTCCGGGACTAGCGGGAAGGAGACCCAGTACTTC; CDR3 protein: CATSGTSGKETQYF
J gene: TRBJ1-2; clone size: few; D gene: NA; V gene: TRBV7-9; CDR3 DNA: TGTGCCAGCAGTTTGACCAGGGGTAGCTATGGCTACACCTTC; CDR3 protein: CASSLTRGSYGYTF
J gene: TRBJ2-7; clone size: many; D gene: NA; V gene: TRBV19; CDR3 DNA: TGTGCCAGTAGTATAGATGGGTCGGACCTGGGCTACGAGCAGTACTTC; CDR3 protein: CASSIDGSDLGYEQYF
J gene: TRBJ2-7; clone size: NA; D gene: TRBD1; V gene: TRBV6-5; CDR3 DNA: TGTGCCAGCACCCCGGGGACAGGGATTGACGAGCAGTACTTC; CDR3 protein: CASTPGTGIDEQYF